This record covers a single TCR beta chain. Original methodology: Quantification of nucleated cells was approximated via reference gene primer amplification. The data were produced by immunoSEQ multiplex PCR, yet TCRdb's version contains in-frame clones alone and is incomplete. From that table come the V and J calls and clone size; the DNA was used to work out D and trimming. The sample shows 150,000 to 200,000 clones, roughly 86% of them seen only once. After removal of 6 bases from V and 7 bases from J, the junction contained 7 bases not matched to a gene. The V gene's germline CDR1 is MNHEY and CDR2 SVGAGI. This CDR3 spans 13 amino acids. This sample is part of a study of blood T cell repertoires in COVID-19. Whole-study context: Acute and convalescent COVID-19 samples came from the United States, Italy and Spain.

This clonotype originated in a woman aged 25 to 39 with active or convalescent COVID-19. The V call is TRBV6-5, the J call TRBJ1-2; 8 bases agree with TRBD1. Input material: peripheral blood. The CDR3 reads CASRDGQGRGYTF. CDR3 nucleotides: TGTGCCAGCAGGGACGGACAGGGTCGTGGCTACACCTTC.